The 20 T cell receptor beta chains below were found in one sample sequenced in a study of a mutant IDH1 vaccine in newly diagnosed glioma. For these receptors, no antigen is known. Time point defined: week 35, safety follow-up. Doses comprised 300 ug of mutant IDH1 20-mer peptide each, plus topical imiquimod. This table comes from immunoSEQ multiplex PCR, and its TCRdb copy is limited to in-frame clones, with some not included. Of fewer than 45,000 clones listed, approximately 90% are singletons. The sequencing here drew on PBMCs, taken from a glioma patient whose treatment included an IDH1 peptide vaccine. These receptors originate from a man aged 40-55 years with glioma.

This clone was seen a few times. V usage is TRBV5-6 and J usage is TRBJ2-1; unclear D gene. Germline lookup yields CDR1 SGHDT and CDR2 YYEEEE. V was pared by 3 bases and J by 4 bases, with 8 bases between. The CDR3 sequence is 13 residues long. The CDR3 loop is CASSSYTYNEQFF. CDR3 nucleotide sequence: TGTGCCAGCAGCTCTTATACGTACAATGAGCAGTTCTTC.

The rearrangement links TRBV6-4 to TRBJ2-3, with 10 bases that match TRBD2. Trimming removed 6 bases from V and 1 base from J; junction bases left unmatched: 7. From germline, CDR1 is MRHNA and CDR2 SNTAGT. The CDR3 contains 16 residues. CDR3 sequence (DNA): TGTGCCAGCAGCGCCCTAGCGGGGGACGGCACAGATACGCAGTATTTT. Protein: CASSALAGDGTDTQYF.

The rearrangement uses TRBV13 and TRBJ1-5; D might be TRBD1 (5 bases). The V gene's germline CDR1 is PRHDT and CDR2 FYEKMQ (reference sequence). CDR3 size: 15 residues. The V end was cut by 4 bases, the J end by 6 bases, with 16 bases between. This CDR3 reads CASSSSRARAQPQHF. The CDR3 DNA reads as TGTGCCAGCAGCTCTAGCAGGGCCCGCGCTCAGCCCCAGCATTTT.

The chain links TRBV19 to TRBJ2-7; 10 positions agree with TRBD1. CDR3 length: 14 residues. From germline, CDR1 is LNHDA and CDR2 SQIVND (reference sequence). Trimming removed 5 bases from V and 3 bases from J; junction bases left unmatched: 4. In nucleotides, the CDR3 is TGTGCCAGTAGTTTGACAGGGGGCTTCTACGAGCAGTACTTC. This gives the protein CASSLTGGFYEQYF.

The CDR3, as DNA: TGTGCCAGCAGCTTCATTGGGGTTGAAAAACTGTTTTTT. This translates into CASSFIGVEKLFF. This chain joins TRBV5-5 and TRBJ1-4; D not resolved. Trimming removed 2 bases at V and 7 bases at J, with 9 bases between. This CDR3 spans 13 amino acids. The germline V gene encodes CDR1 SGHKS and CDR2 YYEKEE (reference sequence).

The V call is TRBV6-5, the J call TRBJ1-1; D is uncertain. V dropped 2 bases and J dropped 5 bases, with 9 bases sitting between them. The CDR3 spans 13 residues. From germline, CDR1 is MNHEY and CDR2 SVGAGI. The CDR3 sequence: CASSYGRVTEAFF. The DNA of the CDR3 is TGTGCCAGCAGTTACGGCCGGGTTACTGAAGCTTTCTTT.

The J gene is TRBJ2-5, the V gene TRBV11-2; 7 nucleotides match TRBD2. Germline V lookup: CDR1 SGHAT, CDR2 FQNNGV. V shed 1 base and J 3 bases; nucleotides not matched to a gene: 11. The CDR3 spans 17 residues. CDR3 DNA: TGTGCCAGCAGCTTAGGGGGGGGTGGTACTAGGAAAGAGACCCAGTACTTC. It codes for CASSLGGGGTRKETQYF.

The J gene is TRBJ1-2, the V gene TRBV15, with 8 bases aligning to TRBD1. Looked up from germline, CDR1 is LNHNV and CDR2 is YYDKDF (reference sequence). The CDR3 contains 14 residues. With V trimmed by 3 bases and J by 4 bases, 4 bases remained unmatched. The CDR3 bases are TGTGCCACCAGCAGGGAGACAGGGGCCTATGGCTACACCTTC. It is translated as CATSRETGAYGYTF.

This chain links TRBV2 with TRBJ2-7; 9 bases align to TRBD1. Looked up from germline, CDR1 is SNHLY and CDR2 is FYNNEI. With V trimmed by 4 bases and J by 7 bases, 5 bases remained unmatched. The length of the CDR3 is 13 residues. CDR3 loop: CASSVHRGQEQYV. CDR3 DNA sequence: TGTGCCAGCAGTGTTCACAGGGGGCAGGAGCAGTACGTC.

CDR3 in DNA: TGCAGTGCTCGGCGGGATAGTGAGCAGTTCTTC. Protein: CSARRDSEQFF. The rearrangement uses TRBV20-1 and TRBJ2-1; a possible D gene is TRBD2 (6 bases). The length of the CDR3 is 11 residues. V lost 5 bases and J 9 bases, leaving 11 bases between the germline ends. The V gene's germline CDR1 is DFQATT and CDR2 SNEGSKA (reference sequence).

This chain links TRBV19 with TRBJ1-2; D gene ambiguous. Trimming removed 5 bases at V and 6 bases at J, with 13 bases between. The CDR3 spans 13 residues. CDR1 LNHDA and CDR2 SQIVND come from the germline V gene (reference sequence). The CDR3 sequence: CASSEGMDDGYTF. The CDR3 nucleotides are TGTGCCAGTAGTGAAGGGATGGATGATGGCTACACCTTC.

V is TRBV9 and J is TRBJ2-7, with TRBD1 matching 10 bases. The J segment lost 1 base and the V segment lost 4 bases, leaving 11 bases of the junction unmatched. The CDR3 sequence is 17 residues long. Germline V gene sequence: CDR1 SGDLS, CDR2 YYNGEE. The CDR3 region has the DNA TGTGCCAGCAGCCCTCCCGCGGGGACAGGGGTTTCCTACGAGCAGTACTTC. Protein product: CASSPPAGTGVSYEQYF.

The CDR3 DNA sequence: TGTGCCAGCAGTTTTTTCCAGGGGGCTAATGGGGCCAACGTCCTGACTTTC. Its protein product is CASSFFQGANGANVLTF. The chain combines TRBV28 with TRBJ2-6, with 8 bases that match TRBD1. This CDR3 contains 17 residues. Per the germline V gene, CDR1 is MDHEN and CDR2 is SYDVKM. The junction had 7 bases not matched to a gene; V was cut back by 3 bases and J by 3 bases.

The chain employs TRBV6-6 and TRBJ2-7, with D tentatively TRBD1 (5 bases). The CDR3 is 12 amino acids. CDR1 is MNHNY, CDR2 SVGAGI, per germline (reference sequence). V gave up 4 bases and J gave up 4 bases, with 8 bases separating them. The CDR3, as DNA: TGTGCCAGCAGTTTCCAGGGTTACGAGCAGTACTTC. As protein: CASSFQGYEQYF.

The chain uses TRBV6-6 and TRBJ1-1, with no clear D. The CDR3 contains 11 residues. Per the germline V gene, CDR1 is MNHNY and CDR2 is SVGAGI (reference sequence). Trimming shortened V by 6 bases and J by 3 bases, and 5 bases separated the two germline ends. DNA of the CDR3: TGTGCCAGCAGCACACACACTGAAGCTTTCTTT. Translation gives CASSTHTEAFF.

The chain uses TRBV30 and TRBJ1-6; 9 bases fit TRBD1. CDR3 size: 14 residues. V lost 5 bases to trimming and J lost 7 bases; unmatched junction nucleotides: 6. Germline V gene data show CDR1 as GTSNPN and CDR2 as SVGIG (reference sequence). CDR3 nucleotide sequence: TGTGCCTGGCTACAGGGGGCGCGCAATTCACCCCTCCACTTT. This gives the protein CAWLQGARNSPLHF. Supplemented by reference TRBV30 and TRBJ1-6, the full variable domain reads SQTIHQWPATLVQPVGSPLSLECTVEGTSNPNLYWYRQAAGRGLQLLFYSVGIGQISSEVPQNLSASRPQDRQFILSSKKLLLSDSGFYLCAWLQGARNSPLHFGNGTRLTVT.

This clone was seen a handful of times. J is TRBJ2-6 and V is TRBV5-1; 11 bases align to TRBD1. Germline V gene sequence: CDR1 SGHRS, CDR2 YFSETQ. Unmatched junction bases numbered 8, after V lost 4 bases and J lost 2 bases. The length of the CDR3 is 18 residues. The CDR3 here is CASSQSRTGGAGANVLTF. CDR3 DNA: TGCGCCAGCAGCCAGAGTAGGACAGGGGGCGCTGGGGCCAACGTCCTGACTTTC.

The chain carries TRBV30 and TRBJ1-2, with no clear D. The germline CDR1 and CDR2 sequences are GTSNPN and SVGIG (reference sequence). The germline V and J ends were trimmed by 3 bases and 0 bases, with 11 bases remaining between them. This CDR3 comprises 14 residues. The CDR3 protein is CAWSAGLSNYGYTF. CDR3 sequence (DNA): TGTGCCTGGAGCGCTGGACTGTCTAACTATGGCTACACCTTC.

The genes are TRBV6-5 and TRBJ2-5; tentative D call: TRBD1 (7 bases). Judging by the DNA end, TRBJ2-7 fits better; the J call may be wrong. The CDR3 is 15 amino acids. Germline V CDR1 and CDR2: MNHEY, SVGAGI. The CDR3 region has the DNA TGTGCCAGCAGCCGACCAGGGGGGTTTAGCAACGAGCAGTACTTC. Its translation is CASSRPGGFSNEQYF.

The chain recombines TRBV2 with TRBJ1-1, with D unclear. The germline V gene encodes CDR1 SNHLY and CDR2 FYNNEI. V was cut by 3 bases and J by 1 base, with 9 bases left in between. The CDR3 consists of 14 residues. CDR3 nucleotide sequence: TGTGCCAGCAGTGATCAGGTTACGAACACTGAAGCTTTCTTT. Protein: CASSDQVTNTEAFF.